A single sample gave rise to the 7 T cell receptor beta chains below, sequenced in a study of cytomegalovirus exposure and HLA in healthy donors. Amplification used 60 Vbeta primers and 13 Jbeta primers. Assay: immunoSEQ multiplex PCR; the TCRdb copy retains only in-frame clones and omits some. The sample lists some 130,000 clones, about 80% occurring once. What was sequenced was PBMCs. All receptors derive from a woman between 45 and 60 years old in good health and CMV-seronegative.

This clone was counted a single time. The chain has TRBV4-1 and TRBJ1-1; possibly TRBD1 for D (5 bases). V was clipped by 4 bases and J by 1 base, with 16 bases between them. Germline CDR1 MGHRA, CDR2 YSYEKL. This CDR3 has 16 amino acids. CDR3: CASSPTRDSANTEAFF. CDR3 in DNA: TGCGCCAGCAGCCCCACAAGAGACAGTGCGAACACTGAAGCTTTCTTT.

In its sample, this clone was seen many times. The V and J genes are TRBV9 and TRBJ2-7; the match to TRBD2 covers 9 bases. The CDR3 runs 17 residues. The V gene's germline CDR1 is SGDLS and CDR2 YYNGEE. V was clipped by 0 bases and J by 7 bases; unmatched bases: 14. Here the CDR3 DNA reads TGTGCCAGCAGCGTAGACTATGGGGGGACTAGCCCCAGGGAGCAGTACTTC. It encodes CASSVDYGGTSPREQYF.

This chain links TRBV19 with TRBJ2-6; a possible D gene is TRBD1 (5 bases). V dropped 3 bases and J dropped 0 bases, with 15 bases sitting between them. Germline lookup yields CDR1 LNHDA and CDR2 SQIVND (reference sequence). CDR3 length: 18 residues. In nucleotides, the CDR3 is TGTGCCAGTAGTATGGGCAGGGCGATACTCTCTGGGGCCAACGTCCTGACTTTC. This gives the protein CASSMGRAILSGANVLTF.

The rearrangement joins TRBV20-1 to TRBJ2-5, with a tentative D call TRBD2 (6 bases). Germline CDR1 is DFQATT and CDR2 is SNEGSKA (reference sequence). This CDR3 comprises 11 residues. The V and J ends lost 4 bases and 4 bases respectively, with 7 bases between them. CDR3 DNA sequence: TGCAGTGCTACGGGAGCAGAGACCCAGTACTTC. Translated: CSATGAETQYF.

This sequence joins TRBV30 and TRBJ2-1; the match to TRBD2 covers 16 bases. The CDR3 extends over 18 amino acids. J lost 7 bases, V lost 4 bases, and 13 bases had no gene match. Germline V lookup: CDR1 GTSNPN, CDR2 SVGIG (reference sequence). The CDR3 bases are TGTGCCTGGATGAAGGGACTAGCGGGAGGGAGGGGTGGGAATGAGCAGTTCTTC. This encodes CAWMKGLAGGRGGNEQFF.

The gene calls are TRBV5-1 and TRBJ2-1, with 7 bases lining up with TRBD1. This CDR3 has 15 amino acids. Per the germline V gene, CDR1 is SGHRS and CDR2 is YFSETQ. The ends lost 6 bases at V and 10 bases at J; junction bases unmatched: 16. This CDR3 is CASTTGTEVRREQFF. CDR3 nucleotides: TGCGCCAGCACCACCGGGACAGAAGTCCGGCGGGAGCAGTTCTTC.

The rearrangement joins TRBV7-2 to TRBJ2-6; TRBD2 matches at 10 bases. CDR1 is SGHTA and CDR2 is FQGNSA in the germline V gene. The V gene end was trimmed by 1 base and the J gene end by 1 base; junction bases not matched to a gene: 7. This CDR3 has 19 residues. The CDR3 DNA reads TGTGCCAGCAGCTTAGAGAGTAGCGGGAGGTGGTCTGGGGCCAACGTCCTGACTTTC. Translation gives CASSLESSGRWSGANVLTF.